Each of the 16 T cell receptor beta chains below was sequenced from the same sample in a study of shared clonotypes between healthy human individuals. This table comes from immunoSEQ multiplex PCR, and its TCRdb copy is limited to in-frame clones, with some not included. Of about 2.4 million clones in the sample, about 92% were seen once. Sequenced: naive CD4+ T cells sorted from blood. Subset in this sample: CD45RA+ positively selected. The receptors were gathered from a man aged 18 to 29 in good health.

V is TRBV18 and J is TRBJ1-1; no clear D gene. Trimming took off 6 bases at V and 2 bases at J, with 10 bases between the two ends. The CDR3 has 13 amino acids. The germline V gene encodes CDR1 KGHSH and CDR2 LQKENI. The CDR3 sequence: CASSQTQNTEAFF. The CDR3 DNA reads TGTGCCAGCTCCCAGACGCAAAACACTGAAGCTTTCTTT.

V is TRBV19 and J is TRBJ1-2; 10 positions agree with TRBD1. Germline-derived CDR1 and CDR2 are LNHDA and SQIVND (reference sequence). The V gene end was trimmed by 2 bases and the J gene end by 4 bases; junction bases not matched to a gene: 7. The CDR3 is 16 amino acids. The CDR3 loop is CASSITTGTGAYGYTF. The DNA of the CDR3 is TGTGCCAGTAGTATAACGACCGGGACAGGGGCCTATGGCTACACCTTC.

This sequence joins TRBV30 and TRBJ2-5; D gene ambiguous. CDR1 GTSNPN and CDR2 SVGIG come from the germline V gene (reference sequence). The CDR3 is made up of 11 amino acids. V was shortened by 4 bases and J by 5 bases, with 8 bases between the two germline ends. CDR3 in amino acids: CAWINLETQYF. The CDR3 DNA follows: TGTGCCTGGATTAACCTGGAGACCCAGTACTTC.

V is TRBV7-3 and J is TRBJ1-2, with no clear D. Germline V gives CDR1 SGHTA, CDR2 FQGTGA. V was trimmed by 5 bases and J by 2 bases, leaving 9 bases between them. This CDR3 region has 13 residues. CDR3 in DNA: TGTGCCAGCAGCCCCAACCAGAACTATGGCTACACCTTC. Translation gives CASSPNQNYGYTF.

V usage is TRBV27 and J usage is TRBJ2-1; 9 bases align to TRBD2. In germline, CDR1 is MNHEY, CDR2 SMNVEV (reference sequence). The CDR3 covers 13 residues. V was clipped by 5 bases and J by 14 bases; unmatched bases: 10. CDR3 region: CASSQGLAGREFF. The DNA for the CDR3 is TGTGCCAGCAGTCAGGGACTAGCCGGGAGGGAGTTCTTC.

The CDR3 protein is CASANLRGRDVTDTQYF. The CDR3 nucleotides are TGTGCCAGCGCTAATTTGCGTGGCAGGGACGTCACAGATACGCAGTATTTT. The genes are TRBV2 and TRBJ2-3; D tentatively fits TRBD1 or TRBD2 (5 bases each). Germline-derived CDR1 and CDR2 are SNHLY and FYNNEI. The CDR3 runs 17 residues. Trimming removed 8 bases from V and 2 bases from J, with 23 bases in between. The full variable domain, in which reference TRBV2 and TRBJ2-3 provide the parts outside the CDR3, is EPEVTQTPSHQVTQMGQEVILRCVPISNHLYFYWYRQILGQKVEFLVSFYNNEISEKSEIFDDQFSVERPDGSNFTLKIRSTKLEDSAMYFCASANLRGRDVTDTQYFGPGTRLTVL.

CDR3 amino acids: CSVRTGGSYEQYF. In DNA form, the CDR3 reads TGCAGCGTGAGGACAGGGGGCTCCTACGAGCAGTACTTC. This chain connects TRBV29-1 to TRBJ2-7; TRBD1 agrees at 10 bases. CDR1 and CDR2 (germline): SQVTM, ANQGSEA. The length of the CDR3 is 13 residues. J lost 0 bases, V lost 6 bases, and 2 bases had no gene match.

This clone was seen once. This chain links TRBV11-2 with TRBJ2-5, with TRBD1 identical over 9 bases. The CDR3 consists of 15 residues. The germline CDR1 and CDR2 sequences are SGHAT and FQNNGV. With V trimmed by 2 bases and J by 5 bases, 6 bases remained unmatched. CDR3 protein: CASSLRDRVYETQYF. CDR3 nucleotide sequence: TGTGCCAGCAGCTTAAGGGACAGGGTATACGAGACCCAGTACTTC.

This clone showed up just once. The chain is built from TRBV9 and TRBJ2-3, with 10 bases lining up with TRBD1. V trimming: 3 bases; J trimming: 4 bases; junction bases outside the gene matches: 2. The CDR3 spans 14 residues. The germline V gene has CDR1 SGDLS and CDR2 YYNGEE. In DNA, the CDR3 is TGTGCCAGCAGCGGGGACAGGGGATCAGATACGCAGTATTTT. Protein: CASSGDRGSDTQYF.

V gene TRBV18 combines with J gene TRBJ1-3; 8 nucleotides agree with TRBD1. Germline CDR1 KGHSH, CDR2 LQKENI. The V gene end was trimmed by 1 base and the J gene end by 2 bases; junction bases not matched to a gene: 1. This CDR3 is built from 15 residues. CDR3 region: CASSPQGQAGNTIYF. The CDR3 DNA follows: TGTGCCAGCTCACCACAGGGACAGGCTGGAAACACCATATATTTT.

The chain links TRBV19 to TRBJ2-5, with 14 bases fitting TRBD2. Trimming took 4 bases from V and 5 from J; bases not matched to a gene: 3. The CDR3 has 15 residues. CDR1 and CDR2 (germline): LNHDA, SQIVND (reference sequence). The CDR3 DNA sequence: TGTGCCAGTAGTACCGGGACTAGCGGGAGTGAGACCCAGTACTTC. It is translated as CASSTGTSGSETQYF.

This rearrangement joins TRBV5-1 to TRBJ2-3; 11 positions match TRBD2. Germline-derived CDR1 and CDR2 are SGHRS and YFSETQ. V shed 2 bases, J shed 1 base, and the junction held 6 bases outside the gene matches. This CDR3 contains 17 residues. In nucleotides, the CDR3 is TGCGCCAGCAGCTTCGCATTACTAGCGGGGGGCACAGATACGCAGTATTTT. Protein product: CASSFALLAGGTDTQYF.

The chain uses TRBV7-2 and TRBJ1-3; D unclear. From germline, CDR1 is SGHTA and CDR2 FQGNSA. The V and J ends lost 2 bases and 0 bases respectively, with 2 bases between them. This CDR3 spans 13 amino acids. The CDR3 loop is CASSLLSGNTIYF. The CDR3 region has the DNA TGTGCCAGCAGCTTACTCTCTGGAAACACCATATATTTT.

This chain uses TRBV7-9 with TRBJ2-7; 7 positions agree with TRBD2. The CDR3 is 16 residues long. After removal of 1 base from V and 0 bases from J, the junction contained 6 bases not matched to a gene. Germline V gene data show CDR1 as SEHNR and CDR2 as FQNEAQ (reference sequence). The CDR3 DNA is TGTGCCAGCAGCTTAGATCGGAGCGGGACCTCCTACGAGCAGTACTTC. It specifies CASSLDRSGTSYEQYF.

In nucleotides, the CDR3 is TGTGCCAGCGGGACAGGGCTCACAGATACGCAGTATTTT. Its translation is CASGTGLTDTQYF. The chain recombines TRBV5-6 with TRBJ2-3, with 9 bases aligning to TRBD1. The trim removed 7 bases at V and 2 bases at J, leaving 2 bases unmatched. Germline assignment: CDR1 SGHDT and CDR2 YYEEEE. The length of the CDR3 is 13 residues.

This sequence joins TRBV9 and TRBJ1-4, with a weak D call TRBD1 (5 bases). Trimming cost V 5 bases and J 2 bases, with 10 bases left between them. This CDR3 region has 14 residues. CDR1 is SGDLS and CDR2 is YYNGEE in the germline V gene. The CDR3 sequence is CASSASGTNEKLFF. The CDR3 region has the DNA TGTGCCAGCAGTGCATCAGGGACTAATGAAAAACTGTTTTTT.